This entry is about one T cell receptor beta chain. As yet, its antigen is unknown. Per the original methods: As immunoSEQ supplied junction-only sequences (without quality scores), filtering differed. TCRdb's copy holds only in-frame clones and misses some; the assay was immunoSEQ multiplex PCR. That table supplies the V and J calls and clone size; D and trimming were determined from the DNA. The sample shows about half a million clones, approximately 85% of them seen only once. The sample originates from a study of shared clonotypes between healthy human individuals. Study-wide results and limits: Blood alone was sampled, and tissue repertoires likely differ.

Germline loops: CDR1 GTSNPN, CDR2 SVGIG (reference sequence). Losses at the gene ends were 3 bases for V and 8 bases for J; bases not matched to a gene: 9. CDR3 length: 14 amino acids. Healthy and HIV-negative, the adult donors had no recent acute infections or vaccinations. All donors were Caucasian adults living in Nashville, Tennessee. Source material: PBMCs. The receptor was isolated from a woman aged 40 to 50 in good health. Some clones in this sample may be carry-over from other donors' samples. The J gene is TRBJ2-1, the V gene TRBV30; 8 positions agree with TRBD1. In DNA form, the CDR3 reads TGTGCCTGGAGAGACAGGGGATTAACTCATGAGCAGTTCTTC. It specifies CAWRDRGLTHEQFF.